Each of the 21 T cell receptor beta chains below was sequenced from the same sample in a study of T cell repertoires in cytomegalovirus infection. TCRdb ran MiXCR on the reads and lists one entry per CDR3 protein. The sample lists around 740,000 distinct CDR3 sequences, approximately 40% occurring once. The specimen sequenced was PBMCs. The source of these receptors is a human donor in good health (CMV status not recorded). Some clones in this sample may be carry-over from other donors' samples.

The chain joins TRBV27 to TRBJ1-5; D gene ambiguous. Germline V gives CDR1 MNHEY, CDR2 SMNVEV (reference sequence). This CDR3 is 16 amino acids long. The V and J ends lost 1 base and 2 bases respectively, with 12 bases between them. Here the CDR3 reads CASSLYSGGGNQPQHF. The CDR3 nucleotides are TGTGCCAGCAGTTTATACTCGGGTGGTGGCAATCAGCCCCAGCATTTT.

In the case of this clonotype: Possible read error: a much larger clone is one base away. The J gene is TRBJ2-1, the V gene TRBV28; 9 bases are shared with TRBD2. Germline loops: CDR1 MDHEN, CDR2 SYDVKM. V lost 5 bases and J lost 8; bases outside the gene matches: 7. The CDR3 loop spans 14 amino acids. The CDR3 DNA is TGTGCCAGCAGTGACGGGACTAGCTTCGATGAGCAGTTCTTC. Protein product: CASSDGTSFDEQFF.

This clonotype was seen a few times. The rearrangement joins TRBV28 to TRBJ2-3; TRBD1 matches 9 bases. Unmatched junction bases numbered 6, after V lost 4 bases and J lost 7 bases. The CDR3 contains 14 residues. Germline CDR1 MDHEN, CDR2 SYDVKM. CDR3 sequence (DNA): TGTGCCAGCAGTTCGGGACAGGGATGGAATACGCAGTATTTT. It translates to CASSSGQGWNTQYF.

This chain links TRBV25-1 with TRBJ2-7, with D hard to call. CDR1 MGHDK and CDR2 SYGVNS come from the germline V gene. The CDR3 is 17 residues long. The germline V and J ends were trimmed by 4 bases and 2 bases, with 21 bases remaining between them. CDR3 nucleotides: TGTGCCAGCAGTGTTTTTAAGGCACAGCGAGGTACCTACGAGCAGTACTTC. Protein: CASSVFKAQRGTYEQYF.

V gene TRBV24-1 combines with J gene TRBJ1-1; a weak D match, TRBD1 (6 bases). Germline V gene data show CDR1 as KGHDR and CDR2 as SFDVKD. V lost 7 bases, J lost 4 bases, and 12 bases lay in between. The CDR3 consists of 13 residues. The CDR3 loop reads CATRDRTATEAFF. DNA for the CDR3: TGTGCCACCAGGGACCGGACAGCCACTGAAGCTTTCTTT.

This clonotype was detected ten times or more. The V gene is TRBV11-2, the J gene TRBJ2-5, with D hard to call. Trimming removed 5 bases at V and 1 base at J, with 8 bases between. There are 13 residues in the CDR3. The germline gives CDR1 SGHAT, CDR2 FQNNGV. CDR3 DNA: TGTGCCAGCAGCCTGAGGATCCAAGAGACCCAGTACTTC. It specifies CASSLRIQETQYF.

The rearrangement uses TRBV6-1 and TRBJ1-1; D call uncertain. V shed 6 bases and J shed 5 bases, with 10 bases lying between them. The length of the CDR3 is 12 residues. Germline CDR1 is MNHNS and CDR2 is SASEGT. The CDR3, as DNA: TGTGCCAGCAGCGCGGGGAGGACTGAAGCTTTCTTT. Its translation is CASSAGRTEAFF.

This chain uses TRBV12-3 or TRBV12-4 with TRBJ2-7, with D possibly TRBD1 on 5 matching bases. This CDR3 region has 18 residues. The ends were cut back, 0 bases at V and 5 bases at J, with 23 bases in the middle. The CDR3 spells CASSLARGQNLLVDEQYF. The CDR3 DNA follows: TGTGCCAGCAGTTTAGCGCGAGGACAAAACCTACTGGTGGACGAGCAGTACTTC.

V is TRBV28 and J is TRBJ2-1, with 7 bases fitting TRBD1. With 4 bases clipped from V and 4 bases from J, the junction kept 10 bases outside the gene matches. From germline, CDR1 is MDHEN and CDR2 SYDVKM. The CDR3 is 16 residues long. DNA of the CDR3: TGTGCCAGCAGTTCGGTCGGGACAGAATATTACAATGAGCAGTTCTTC. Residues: CASSSVGTEYYNEQFF. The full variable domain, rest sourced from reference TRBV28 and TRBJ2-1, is DVKVTQSSRYLVKRTGEKVFLECVQDMDHENMFWYRQDPGLGLRLIYFSYDVKMKEKGDIPEGYSVSREKKERFSLILESASTNQTSMYLCASSSVGTEYYNEQFFGPGTRLTVL.

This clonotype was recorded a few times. The CDR3 loop is CSATRAVTNEQFF. In DNA form, the CDR3 reads TGCAGTGCAACAAGGGCCGTGACCAATGAGCAGTTCTTC. The chain joins TRBV20-1 to TRBJ2-1; no definite D call. The CDR3 extends over 13 amino acids. From germline, CDR1 is DFQATT and CDR2 SNEGSKA (reference sequence). The V end was cut by 6 bases, the J end by 6 bases, with 15 bases between.

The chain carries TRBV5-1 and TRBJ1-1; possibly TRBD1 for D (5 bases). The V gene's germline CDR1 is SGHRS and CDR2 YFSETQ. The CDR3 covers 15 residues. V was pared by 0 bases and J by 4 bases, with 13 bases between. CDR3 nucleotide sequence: TGCGCCAGCAGCTTGGTGCAGGGACTGGGCACTGAAGCTTTCTTT. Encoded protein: CASSLVQGLGTEAFF.

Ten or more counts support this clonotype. CDR3 bases: TGTGCCAGCAGCCTGCGGGGACTAGTTGGTGATACGCAGTATTTT. Its protein product is CASSLRGLVGDTQYF. The V gene is TRBV7-2, the J gene TRBJ2-3, with TRBD2 matching over 8 bases. The CDR3 totals 15 residues. Germline V gives CDR1 SGHTA, CDR2 FQGNSA. After removal of 5 bases from V and 6 bases from J, the junction contained 10 bases not matched to a gene.

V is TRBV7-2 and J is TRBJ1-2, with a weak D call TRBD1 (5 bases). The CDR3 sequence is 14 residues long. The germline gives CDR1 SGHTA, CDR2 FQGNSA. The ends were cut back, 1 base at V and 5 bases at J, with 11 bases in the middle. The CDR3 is CASSLVSGLYGYTF. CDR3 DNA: TGTGCCAGCAGCTTAGTATCAGGGTTATATGGCTACACCTTC.

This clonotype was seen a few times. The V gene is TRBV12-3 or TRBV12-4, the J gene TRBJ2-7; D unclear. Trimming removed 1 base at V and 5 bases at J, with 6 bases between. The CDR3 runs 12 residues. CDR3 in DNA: TGTGCCAGCAGTTTAGGGTGGAACGAGCAGTACTTC. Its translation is CASSLGWNEQYF.

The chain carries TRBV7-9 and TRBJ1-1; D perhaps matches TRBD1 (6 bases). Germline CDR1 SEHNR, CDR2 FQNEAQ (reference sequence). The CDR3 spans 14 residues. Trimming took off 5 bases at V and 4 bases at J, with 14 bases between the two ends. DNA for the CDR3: TGTGCCAGCAGCCTCACCGGGGGCATCACTGAAGCTTTCTTT. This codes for CASSLTGGITEAFF.

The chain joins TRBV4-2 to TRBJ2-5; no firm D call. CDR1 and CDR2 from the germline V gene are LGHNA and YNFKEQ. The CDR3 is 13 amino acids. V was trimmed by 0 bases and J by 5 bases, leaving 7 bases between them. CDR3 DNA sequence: TGTGCCAGCAGCCAAGATCGATACGAGACCCAGTACTTC. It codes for CASSQDRYETQYF.

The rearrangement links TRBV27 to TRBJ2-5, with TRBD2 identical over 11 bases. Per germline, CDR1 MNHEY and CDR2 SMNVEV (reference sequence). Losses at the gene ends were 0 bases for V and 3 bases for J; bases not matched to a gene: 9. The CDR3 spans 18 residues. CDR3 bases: TGTGCCAGCAGTTTATCGAATCGCCTAGCGGGGGGCAAAGAGACCCAGTACTTC. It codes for CASSLSNRLAGGKETQYF.

CDR3 loop: CASCPDAYGNQPQHF. CDR3 nucleotide sequence: TGTGCCAGCTGCCCAGATGCCTACGGCAATCAGCCCCAGCATTTT. V usage is TRBV6-1 and J usage is TRBJ1-5; D is ambiguous. V dropped 8 bases and J dropped 2 bases, with 16 bases sitting between them. This CDR3 comprises 15 residues. Germline CDR1 MNHNS, CDR2 SASEGT.

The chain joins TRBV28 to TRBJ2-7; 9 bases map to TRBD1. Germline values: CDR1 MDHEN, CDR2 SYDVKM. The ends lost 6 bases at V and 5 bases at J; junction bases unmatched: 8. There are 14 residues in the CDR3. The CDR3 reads CASREGQGVDEQYF. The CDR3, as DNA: TGTGCCAGCAGGGAGGGACAGGGAGTCGACGAGCAGTACTTC.

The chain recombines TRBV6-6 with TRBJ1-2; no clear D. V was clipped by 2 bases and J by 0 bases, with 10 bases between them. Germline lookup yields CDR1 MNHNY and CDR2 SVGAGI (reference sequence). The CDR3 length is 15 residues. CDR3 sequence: CASSYRRAANYGYTF. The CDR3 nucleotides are TGTGCCAGCAGTTACCGAAGGGCCGCTAACTATGGCTACACCTTC.

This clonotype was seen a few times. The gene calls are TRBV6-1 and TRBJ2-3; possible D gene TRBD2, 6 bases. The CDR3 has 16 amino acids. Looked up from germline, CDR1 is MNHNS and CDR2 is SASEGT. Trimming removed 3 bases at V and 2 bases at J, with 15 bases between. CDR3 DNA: TGTGCCAGCAGTGATAGCGGACTCCAGCTCACAGATACGCAGTATTTT. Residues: CASSDSGLQLTDTQYF.